The text below deals with one T cell receptor (beta chain). The record originates from a study of shared clonotypes between healthy human individuals. CDR3 length: 16 amino acids. The V gene's germline CDR1 is MDHEN and CDR2 SYDVKM. With V trimmed by 5 bases and J by 4 bases, 9 bases remained unmatched. Method: immunoSEQ multiplex PCR; TCRdb's copy keeps in-frame clones and lacks some. The repertoire holds millions of clones, with about 92% as singletons. The rearrangement links TRBV28 to TRBJ2-1, with 9 positions matching TRBD1. The sequence was obtained from a man in his late teens or twenties in good health. Material: naive CD4+ T cells sorted from blood. The subset here: CD45RA+ positively selected. This CDR3 reads CASSPLDRGRYNEQFF. As DNA, the CDR3 is TGTGCCAGCAGTCCCTTGGACAGGGGCCGTTACAATGAGCAGTTCTTC.